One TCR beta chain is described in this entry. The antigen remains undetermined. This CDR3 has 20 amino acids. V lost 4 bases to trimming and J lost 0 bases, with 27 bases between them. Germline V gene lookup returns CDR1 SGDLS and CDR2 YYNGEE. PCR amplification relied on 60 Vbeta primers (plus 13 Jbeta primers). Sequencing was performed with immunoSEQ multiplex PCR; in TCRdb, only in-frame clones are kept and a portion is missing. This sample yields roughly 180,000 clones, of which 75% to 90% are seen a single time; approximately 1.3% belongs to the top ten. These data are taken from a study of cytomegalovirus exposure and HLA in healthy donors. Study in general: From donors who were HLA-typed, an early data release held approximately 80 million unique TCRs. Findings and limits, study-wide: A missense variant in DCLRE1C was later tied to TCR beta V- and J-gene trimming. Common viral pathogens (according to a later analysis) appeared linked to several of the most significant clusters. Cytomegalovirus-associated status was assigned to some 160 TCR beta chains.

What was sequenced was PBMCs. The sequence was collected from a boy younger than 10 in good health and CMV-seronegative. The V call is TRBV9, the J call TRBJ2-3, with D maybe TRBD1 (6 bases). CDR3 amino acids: CASSTIGGDRSGTSTDTQYF. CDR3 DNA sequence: TGTGCCAGCAGCACAATAGGGGGTGATCGCTCCGGCACTAGCACAGATACGCAGTATTTT.